Listed below are T cell receptor beta chains from one sample, sequenced in a study of blood T cell repertoires in COVID-19. The assay was immunoSEQ multiplex PCR, and TCRdb's table has in-frame clones only and misses some. The sample has 110,000 to 150,000 clones; roughly 91% are singletons. Sequencing input: peripheral blood. These receptors were collected from a man aged 55-75 years with active or convalescent COVID-19. Each CDR3 is given with its conserved first and last residue. The order of the fields is CDR3 DNA, CDR3 protein, V gene, clone size, J gene, D gene. The D gene is left open where the match is weak. Expanded clones get a size class; other rows say once, few or many, or leave the size out.

DNA: TGTGCCAGCTCACCACGAACTAGCGGGTCGAACACCGGGGAGCTGTTTTTT
CDR3: CASSPRTSGSNTGELFF
V: TRBV18
size: .
J: TRBJ2-2
D: TRBD2

DNA: TGTGCCAGCAGTTACTCCAACGGCGAGCAGTACTTC
CDR3: CASSYSNGEQYF
V: TRBV6-6
size: .
J: TRBJ2-7
D: .

DNA: TGTGCCAGCAGCTCAGATGGAGGACAGCTGAACACTGAAGCTTTCTTT
CDR3: CASSSDGGQLNTEAFF
V: TRBV7-8
size: .
J: TRBJ1-1
D: .

DNA: TGTGCCAGCAGTTACACGCGGGGGCACACAGATACGCAGTATTTT
CDR3: CASSYTRGHTDTQYF
V: TRBV6-6
size: .
J: TRBJ2-3
D: .

DNA: TGCGCCAGCAGCTTGGCAGGCTCTGGGGCCAACGTCCTGACTTTC
CDR3: CASSLAGSGANVLTF
V: TRBV5-1
size: .
J: TRBJ2-6
D: .

DNA: TGTGCTAGTGGCCCATGGGGGGGGACTGAAGCTTTCTTT
CDR3: CASGPWGGTEAFF
V: TRBV12-5
size: .
J: TRBJ1-1
D: .

DNA: TGTGCCAGCAGTTCGGGTTTTAATAGGCCCCAGCATTTT
CDR3: CASSSGFNRPQHF
V: TRBV28
size: once
J: TRBJ1-5
D: .

DNA: TGTGCCAGCAGCCAGCCGGGACAGGCTAATTCACCCCTCCACTTT
CDR3: CASSQPGQANSPLHF
V: TRBV4-2
size: .
J: TRBJ1-6
D: TRBD1

DNA: TGTGCCAGCAGCTTAGACGGGACTCTCTACAATGAGCAGTTCTTC
CDR3: CASSLDGTLYNEQFF
V: TRBV7-8
size: .
J: TRBJ2-1
D: .

DNA: TGTGCCAGCAGCTTAGCGCAGTGGGGGGGACGGGAGACCCAGTACTTC
CDR3: CASSLAQWGGRETQYF
V: TRBV7-2
size: .
J: TRBJ2-5
D: TRBD2

DNA: TGTGCCAGCAACCCCGGGACAGGGGTCTATGGCTACACCTTC
CDR3: CASNPGTGVYGYTF
V: TRBV14
size: .
J: TRBJ1-2
D: TRBD1

DNA: TGTGCCAGCAGTTCATCGGGGATGCGGTCACCCCTCCACTTT
CDR3: CASSSSGMRSPLHF
V: TRBV28
size: .
J: TRBJ1-6
D: .

DNA: TGTGCCAGCAGTTCCGTGGAGGGGCAGCCCCAGCATTTT
CDR3: CASSSVEGQPQHF
V: TRBV6-6
size: few
J: TRBJ1-5
D: .

DNA: TGTGCCAGCAGCTTATACAGGGATGACACCATATATTTT
CDR3: CASSLYRDDTIYF
V: TRBV7-3
size: .
J: TRBJ1-3
D: .

DNA: TGTGCCAGCAGTGTTCCGGGACAGGAGAAGTACTATGGCTACACCTTC
CDR3: CASSVPGQEKYYGYTF
V: TRBV9
size: .
J: TRBJ1-2
D: TRBD1

DNA: TGTGCCAGTAGTATAGCCAGGGAAAATCAGCCCCAGCATTTT
CDR3: CASSIARENQPQHF
V: TRBV19
size: .
J: TRBJ1-5
D: .

DNA: TGTGCCAGCAGCTTAGCCCTAGCCCCCCAAACAGATACGCAGTATTTT
CDR3: CASSLALAPQTDTQYF
V: TRBV7-9
size: .
J: TRBJ2-3
D: .

DNA: TGTGCCAGTACCCGAAACCTAAGGGGCAGGGCAAACACTGAAGCTTTCTTT
CDR3: CASTRNLRGRANTEAFF
V: TRBV19
size: .
J: TRBJ1-1
D: .

DNA: TGTGCCAGCAGCTTGCAGGGTTATTCACCCCTCCACTTT
CDR3: CASSLQGYSPLHF
V: TRBV7-2
size: .
J: TRBJ1-6
D: .

DNA: TGTGCCACCAGCAGAGATACTAGCAAAGAGACCCAGTACTTC
CDR3: CATSRDTSKETQYF
V: TRBV15
size: .
J: TRBJ2-5
D: .